These 21 T cell receptor beta chains share one sample of origin, sequenced in a study of patients and donors after allogeneic stem cell transplantation. In TCRdb, the RT-PCR reads were re-called with MiXCR into one record per CDR3 protein. The data show under 2,000 distinct CDR3 sequences, with approximately 15% seen just once and nearly 60% held by the top ten. The source material was blood, either unsorted or a sorted T cell fraction (not recorded which). The receptors were sampled from a human donor who was either an allogeneic HSCT recipient or a stem cell or donor lymphocyte infusion donor (not recorded which). It is not recorded whose cells these are; they may come from a transplant donor.

This clonotype appeared a few times. V and J are TRBV29-1 and TRBJ2-5, with 10 bases identical to TRBD1. J gave up 5 bases and V 5 bases, and 5 bases lay outside the gene matches. Germline CDR1 and CDR2: SQVTM and ANQGSEA. This CDR3 has 13 residues. CDR3 region: CSVRDRGRETQYF. The CDR3 nucleotides are TGCAGCGTTAGAGACAGGGGGCGTGAGACCCAGTACTTC.

The rearrangement links TRBV20-1 to TRBJ2-3, with 12 nucleotides matching TRBD2. With V trimmed by 5 bases and J by 2 bases, 5 bases remained unmatched. This CDR3 region has 15 residues. The V gene's germline CDR1 is DFQATT and CDR2 SNEGSKA (reference sequence). The CDR3 loop is CSAPTSGSYTDTQYF. DNA for the CDR3: TGCAGTGCTCCGACTAGCGGGAGCTACACAGATACGCAGTATTTT.

The genes are TRBV7-9 and TRBJ2-1, with TRBD1 identical over 7 bases. Trimming removed 5 bases from V and 10 bases from J; junction bases left unmatched: 5. CDR1 and CDR2 from the germline V gene are SEHNR and FQNEAQ (reference sequence). The CDR3 extends over 12 amino acids. The CDR3 protein is CASSVGTDEQFF. CDR3 bases: TGTGCCAGCAGCGTGGGGACAGACGAGCAGTTCTTC.

This clonotype ranks as large (0.1 to 1%). The genes are TRBV7-2 and TRBJ1-2, with D maybe TRBD1 (5 bases). CDR3 length: 15 amino acids. Trimming stripped 5 bases from V and 2 bases from J, with 15 bases between. CDR1 and CDR2 (germline): SGHTA, FQGNSA. The CDR3 sequence is CASSRLGVTNYGYTF. In DNA, the CDR3 is TGTGCCAGCAGCCGACTAGGGGTAACCAACTATGGCTACACCTTC.

This clonotype was counted at least ten times. The rearrangement joins TRBV6-5 to TRBJ1-5; D not certain. CDR3 length: 14 amino acids. V lost 2 bases, J lost 1 base, and 6 bases lay in between. Germline CDR1 and CDR2: MNHEY and SVGAGI. The CDR3 nucleotides read TGTGCCAGCAGTTACCGCACCAGCAATCAGCCCCAGCATTTT. Residues: CASSYRTSNQPQHF.

This clonotype rates as large (0.1 to 1%). The chain combines TRBV28 with TRBJ1-2, with 7 bases that match TRBD1. Germline values: CDR1 MDHEN, CDR2 SYDVKM. V trimming: 4 bases; J trimming: 4 bases; junction bases outside the gene matches: 6. The CDR3 covers 14 residues. CDR3 sequence: CASSSHRGGYGYTF. The CDR3 nucleotides are TGTGCCAGCAGTTCCCACAGGGGAGGCTATGGCTACACCTTC.

The chain carries TRBV2 and TRBJ2-5; 8 bases match TRBD2. Trimming removed 8 bases from V and 3 bases from J; junction bases left unmatched: 5. The CDR3 extends over 13 amino acids. The V gene's germline CDR1 is SNHLY and CDR2 FYNNEI. The CDR3 spells CASRGGVEETQYF. DNA of the CDR3: TGTGCCAGCCGGGGGGGGGTAGAAGAGACCCAGTACTTC.

This clonotype occurred many times. The rearrangement joins TRBV9 to TRBJ2-1; tentatively, D is TRBD2 (7 bases). The V and J ends lost 2 bases and 6 bases respectively, with 18 bases between them. CDR1 is SGDLS and CDR2 is YYNGEE in the germline V gene. This CDR3 is 16 amino acids long. In DNA form, the CDR3 reads TGTGCCAGCAGCGTTAGTTTGGGGGGAGGGGGCAATGAGCAGTTCTTC. It yields the protein CASSVSLGGGGNEQFF.

In its sample, this clonotype was seen a few times. This chain connects TRBV24-1 to TRBJ2-5; 12 nucleotides agree with TRBD2. J gave up 4 bases and V 1 base, and 9 bases lay outside the gene matches. The CDR3 sequence is 18 residues long. From germline, CDR1 is KGHDR and CDR2 SFDVKD. CDR3: CATSDFRTSGKVRETQYF. CDR3 DNA sequence: TGTGCCACCAGTGATTTCAGGACTAGCGGGAAAGTCAGAGAGACCCAGTACTTC.

This clonotype was counted ten times or more. The V and J genes are TRBV13 and TRBJ1-2; 12 bases are a match to TRBD1. Germline V gene sequence: CDR1 PRHDT, CDR2 FYEKMQ (reference sequence). The CDR3 contains 17 residues. V shed 5 bases and J 3 bases; nucleotides not matched to a gene: 10. CDR3: CASSPGTGGKFYYGYTF. In nucleotides, the CDR3 is TGTGCCAGCAGCCCAGGGACAGGGGGCAAGTTTTACTATGGCTACACCTTC.

The chain employs TRBV2 and TRBJ2-7, with TRBD2 matching over 10 bases. With 4 bases clipped from V and 4 bases from J, the junction kept 4 bases outside the gene matches. Germline assignment: CDR1 SNHLY and CDR2 FYNNEI. The CDR3 loop spans 14 amino acids. The CDR3 DNA follows: TGTGCCAGCAGTGTAGCGGGAGGTATTTACGAGCAGTACTTC. Amino acid sequence: CASSVAGGIYEQYF.

This clonotype was observed a handful of times. V gene TRBV20-1 combines with J gene TRBJ2-7; 9 bases match TRBD1. CDR1 and CDR2 from the germline V gene are DFQATT and SNEGSKA (reference sequence). The V segment lost 6 bases and the J segment 3 bases; nucleotides outside the gene matches: 6. The length of the CDR3 is 13 residues. DNA for the CDR3: TGCAGTGCCCAGGGACAGGGTTACTACGAGCAGTACTTC. This translates into CSAQGQGYYEQYF.

As to this clonotype: This may be a read error: a much more frequent sequence differs by one nucleotide. The CDR3 DNA follows: TGTGCCAGCACCCCACTGGGGGGGCGGAATGTGCAGTTCTTC. Encoded protein: CASTPLGGRNVQFF. The rearrangement links TRBV11-2 to TRBJ2-1; the D gene is possibly TRBD2 (7 bases). This CDR3 comprises 14 residues. Germline CDR1 and CDR2: SGHAT and FQNNGV.

This clonotype is categorized as medium-sized. The rearrangement uses TRBV4-1 and TRBJ1-2, with a weak D call TRBD1 (5 bases). Trimming stripped 0 bases from V and 3 bases from J, with 11 bases between. The germline CDR1 and CDR2 sequences are MGHRA and YSYEKL. The CDR3 consists of 15 residues. The CDR3 loop is CASSQDMTGDYGYTF. The CDR3 coding sequence is TGCGCCAGCAGCCAAGATATGACGGGGGACTATGGCTACACCTTC.

This clonotype was counted ten times or more. The rearrangement joins TRBV7-9 to TRBJ1-5; no firm D call. The length of the CDR3 is 14 residues. Trimming took 8 bases from V and 4 from J, leaving 15 bases between them. Germline lookup yields CDR1 SEHNR and CDR2 FQNEAQ (reference sequence). The CDR3 nucleotides are TGTGCCAGCTCCCCGGCGGATTTTAATCAGCCCCAGCATTTT. Protein sequence: CASSPADFNQPQHF.

V is TRBV5-1 and J is TRBJ2-3; D call uncertain. This CDR3 spans 15 amino acids. CDR1 and CDR2 (germline): SGHRS, YFSETQ. V lost 2 bases and J lost 4, with 14 bases in between. The DNA of the CDR3 is TGCGCCAGCAGCTTCAGGTTTGCTTTCCCAGATACGCAGTATTTT. Translation: CASSFRFAFPDTQYF.

This clonotype has at least ten counts. V gene TRBV5-1 combines with J gene TRBJ2-3; D could derive from TRBD1 or TRBD2 (6 bases each). The CDR3 covers 15 residues. Germline assignment: CDR1 SGHRS and CDR2 YFSETQ. Trimming pared 0 bases from V and 3 bases from J, leaving 11 bases between. CDR3 bases: TGCGCCAGCAGCTTGGGGGGGGCCGGGACAGATACGCAGTATTTT. This sequence encodes CASSLGGAGTDTQYF.

A few counts support this clonotype. This chain uses TRBV6-5 with TRBJ2-7; D gene unclear. The V end lost 6 bases, the J end lost 7 bases, and 16 bases lay between the germline ends. CDR3 size: 13 residues. In germline, CDR1 is MNHEY, CDR2 SVGAGI. The CDR3 nucleotides read TGTGCCAGCAGCCCGACCCTGGGGAATGAGCAGTACTTC. This gives the protein CASSPTLGNEQYF.

This clonotype was seen at least ten times. V gene TRBV9 combines with J gene TRBJ1-3; D perhaps matches TRBD1 (5 bases). Trimming took off 0 bases at V and 2 bases at J, with 6 bases between the two ends. Looked up from germline, CDR1 is SGDLS and CDR2 is YYNGEE. The CDR3 totals 14 residues. The CDR3 sequence is CASSVVDTGNTIYF. The CDR3, as DNA: TGTGCCAGCAGCGTAGTGGACACTGGAAACACCATATATTTT.

The rearrangement uses TRBV4-3 and TRBJ1-4; 7 bases line up with TRBD1. Germline V gene data show CDR1 as LGHNA and CDR2 as YSLEER. This CDR3 is 15 amino acids long. The V and J ends lost 0 bases and 3 bases, in that order; junction bases with no gene match: 1. For the CDR3, the DNA is TGCGCCAGCAGCCAAGAGGGGACAGCTAATGAAAAACTGTTTTTT. It specifies CASSQEGTANEKLFF.

This clonotype was seen a handful of times. The CDR3, as DNA: TGTGCCAGCAGCCCCCGGGACAGCTCCTACGAGCAGTACTTC. Protein product: CASSPRDSSYEQYF. The rearrangement joins TRBV7-9 to TRBJ2-7; TRBD1 matches at 7 bases. Germline-derived CDR1 and CDR2 are SEHNR and FQNEAQ (reference sequence). This CDR3 has 14 amino acids. The ends lost 5 bases at V and 0 bases at J; junction bases unmatched: 4.